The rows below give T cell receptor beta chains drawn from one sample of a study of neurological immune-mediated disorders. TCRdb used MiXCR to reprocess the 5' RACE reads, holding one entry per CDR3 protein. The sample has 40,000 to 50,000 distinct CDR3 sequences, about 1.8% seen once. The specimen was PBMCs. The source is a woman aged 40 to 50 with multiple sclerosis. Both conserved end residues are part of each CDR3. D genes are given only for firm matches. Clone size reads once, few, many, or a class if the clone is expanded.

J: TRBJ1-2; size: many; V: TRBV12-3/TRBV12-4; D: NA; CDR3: CASSLGQTYGYTF; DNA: TGTGCCAGCAGTTTAGGTCAGACTTATGGCTACACCTTC
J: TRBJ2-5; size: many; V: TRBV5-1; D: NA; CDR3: CASSLVGGETQYF; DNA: TGCGCCAGCAGCTTGGTTGGGGGAGAGACCCAGTACTTC
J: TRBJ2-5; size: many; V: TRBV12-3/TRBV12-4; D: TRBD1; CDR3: CASSRGQGETQYF; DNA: TGTGCCAGCAGCCGAGGACAGGGCGAGACCCAGTACTTC
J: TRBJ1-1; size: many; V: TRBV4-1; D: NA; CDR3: CASSQDRDTEAFF; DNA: TGCGCCAGCAGCCAAGACAGGGACACTGAAGCTTTCTTT
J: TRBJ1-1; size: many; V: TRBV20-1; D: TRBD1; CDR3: CSARGLGQGLNTEAFF; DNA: TGCAGTGCTAGAGGCTTAGGACAGGGACTGAACACTGAAGCTTTCTTT
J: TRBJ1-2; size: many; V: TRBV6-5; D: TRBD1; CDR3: CASSAVRTGGVYGYTF; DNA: TGTGCCAGCAGTGCCGTCCGGACAGGGGGCGTCTATGGCTACACCTTC
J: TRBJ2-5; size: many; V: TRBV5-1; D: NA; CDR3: CASSFHGGRETQYF; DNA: TGCGCCAGCAGCTTCCATGGGGGCCGGGAGACCCAGTACTTC
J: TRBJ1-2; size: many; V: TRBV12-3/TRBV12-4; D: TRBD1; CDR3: CASSQGGNYGYTF; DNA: TGTGCCAGCTCTCAGGGGGGCAACTATGGCTACACCTTC
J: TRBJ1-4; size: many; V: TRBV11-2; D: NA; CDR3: CASSITTTNEKLFF; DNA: TGTGCCAGCAGCATCACAACAACTAATGAAAAACTGTTTTTT
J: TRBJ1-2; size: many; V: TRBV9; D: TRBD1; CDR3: CASSAGTGDSDGYTF; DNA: TGTGCCAGCAGCGCCGGGACAGGGGACAGCGATGGCTACACCTTC
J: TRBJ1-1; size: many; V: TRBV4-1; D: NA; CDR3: CASSQDGGQGTEAFF; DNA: TGCGCCAGCAGCCAAGACGGGGGTCAGGGCACTGAAGCTTTCTTT
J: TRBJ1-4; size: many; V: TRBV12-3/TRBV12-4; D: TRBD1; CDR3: CASSRQGREKLFF; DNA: TGTGCCAGCAGTCGACAGGGTCGCGAAAAACTGTTTTTT
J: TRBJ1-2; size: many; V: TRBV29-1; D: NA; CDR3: CSVDPGLGYTF; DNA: TGCAGCGTTGATCCGGGGTTGGGCTACACCTTC
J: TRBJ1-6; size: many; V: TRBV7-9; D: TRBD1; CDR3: CASSTRQGGDSPLHF; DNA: TGTGCCAGCAGCACCCGACAGGGGGGAGATTCACCCCTCCACTTT
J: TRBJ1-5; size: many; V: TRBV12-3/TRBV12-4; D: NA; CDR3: CASSLVYNQPQHF; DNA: TGTGCCAGCAGTTTAGTCTACAATCAGCCCCAGCATTTT
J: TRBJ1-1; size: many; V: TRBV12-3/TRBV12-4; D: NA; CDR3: CASSLSGRMNTEAFF; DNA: TGTGCCAGCAGTTTATCAGGGCGTATGAACACTGAAGCTTTCTTT
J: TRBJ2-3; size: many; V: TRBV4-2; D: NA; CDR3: CASSQSLGGTSTDTQYF; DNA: TGTGCCAGCAGCCAAAGTCTCGGGGGCACTAGCACAGATACGCAGTATTTT
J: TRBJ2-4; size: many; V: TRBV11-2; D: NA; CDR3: CASSSLFRGLINIQYF; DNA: TGTGCCAGCAGCTCTCTATTCCGGGGCCTTATAAACATTCAGTACTTC
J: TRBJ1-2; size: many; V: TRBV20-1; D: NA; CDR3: CSARARSWGYTF; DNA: TGCAGTGCTAGAGCTCGCAGCTGGGGCTACACCTTC
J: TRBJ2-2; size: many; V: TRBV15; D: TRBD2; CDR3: CATSRAGGITGELFF; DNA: TGTGCCACCAGCCGAGCGGGGGGGATCACCGGGGAGCTGTTTTTT
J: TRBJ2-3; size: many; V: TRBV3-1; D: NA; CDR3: CASSQTKDTQYF; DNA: TGTGCCAGCAGCCAGACTAAGGATACGCAGTATTTT
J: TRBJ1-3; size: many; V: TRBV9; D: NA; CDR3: CASSVTSSGNTIYF; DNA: TGTGCCAGCAGCGTAACCAGCTCTGGAAACACCATATATTTT
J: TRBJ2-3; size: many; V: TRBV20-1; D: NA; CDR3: CSSFGGPTDTQYF; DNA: TGCAGTTCATTCGGGGGGCCCACAGATACGCAGTATTTT
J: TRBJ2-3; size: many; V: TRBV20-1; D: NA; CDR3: CSAVAQGHTDTQYF; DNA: TGCAGTGCTGTGGCCCAGGGGCACACAGATACGCAGTATTTT
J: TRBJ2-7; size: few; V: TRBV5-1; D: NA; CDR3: CASSPRGDEQYF; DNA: TGCGCCAGCAGCCCCCGCGGGGACGAGCAGTACTTC
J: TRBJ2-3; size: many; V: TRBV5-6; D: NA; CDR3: CASRGATDTQYF; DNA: TGTGCCAGCCGGGGGGCCACAGATACGCAGTATTTT
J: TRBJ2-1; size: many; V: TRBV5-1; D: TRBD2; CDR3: CASSLVGTSGTGLRDYNEQFF; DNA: TGCGCCAGCAGCCTGGTGGGAACTAGCGGAACTGGACTTAGGGATTACAATGAGCAGTTCTTC
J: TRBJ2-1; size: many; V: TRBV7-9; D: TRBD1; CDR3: CASTPRGGASNEQFF; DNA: TGTGCCAGCACCCCCCGAGGGGGCGCGAGTAATGAGCAGTTCTTC
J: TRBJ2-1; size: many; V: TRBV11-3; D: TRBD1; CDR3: CASSLRWDRGKNEQFF; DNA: TGTGCCAGCAGCTTACGGTGGGACAGGGGGAAGAATGAGCAGTTCTTC
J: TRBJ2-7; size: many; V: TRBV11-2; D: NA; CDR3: CASSLSLGVEQYF; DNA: TGTGCCAGCAGCTTATCTCTTGGGGTCGAGCAGTACTTC
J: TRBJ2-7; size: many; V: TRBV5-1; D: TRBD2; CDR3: CASSGGTSGSYEQYF; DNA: TGCGCCAGCAGCGGAGGGACTAGCGGTTCCTACGAGCAGTACTTC
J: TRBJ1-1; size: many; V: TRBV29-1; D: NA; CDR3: CSGQVYTEAFF; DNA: TGCAGCGGACAGGTTTACACTGAAGCTTTCTTT
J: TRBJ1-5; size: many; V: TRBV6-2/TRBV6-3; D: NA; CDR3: CASSGVGGAGNQPQHF; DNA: TGTGCCAGCAGTGGCGTAGGCGGGGCGGGCAATCAGCCCCAGCATTTT
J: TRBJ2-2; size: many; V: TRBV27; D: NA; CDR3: CASSLFRENTGELFF; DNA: TGTGCCAGCAGTTTATTCCGGGAAAACACCGGGGAGCTGTTTTTT
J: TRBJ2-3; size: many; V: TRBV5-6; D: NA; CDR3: CASSSTVTDTQYF; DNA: TGTGCCAGCAGCTCGACAGTCACAGATACGCAGTATTTT
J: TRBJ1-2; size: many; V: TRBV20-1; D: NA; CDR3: CSARGRQRQNYGYTF; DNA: TGCAGTGCTCGAGGAAGACAGCGCCAAAACTATGGCTACACCTTC
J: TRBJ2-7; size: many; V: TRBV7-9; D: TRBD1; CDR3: CASSFGTGTFYEQYF; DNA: TGTGCCAGCAGCTTCGGGACAGGGACCTTCTACGAGCAGTACTTC
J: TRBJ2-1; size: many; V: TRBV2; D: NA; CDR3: CASSTPVRDSYNEQFF; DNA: TGTGCCAGCAGTACCCCAGTCCGTGACTCCTACAATGAGCAGTTCTTC
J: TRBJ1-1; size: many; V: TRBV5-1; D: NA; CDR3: CASSSGHPNTEAFF; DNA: TGCGCCAGCAGCTCTGGCCACCCGAACACTGAAGCTTTCTTT
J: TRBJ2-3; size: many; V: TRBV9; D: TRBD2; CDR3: CASSALSPWTSGGKTQYF; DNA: TGTGCCAGCAGCGCCCTCTCTCCCTGGACTAGCGGGGGGAAGACGCAGTATTTT
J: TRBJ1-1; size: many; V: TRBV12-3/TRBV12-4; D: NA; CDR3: CASSLLGYEAFF; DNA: TGTGCCAGCAGTTTATTAGGGTATGAAGCTTTCTTT
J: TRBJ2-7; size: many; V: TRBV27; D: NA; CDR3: CASSLRAPGYYEQYF; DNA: TGTGCCAGCAGTCTCAGGGCTCCGGGGTACTACGAGCAGTACTTC
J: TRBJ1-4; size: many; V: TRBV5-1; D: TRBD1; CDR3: CASSTDRAGEKLFF; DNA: TGCGCCAGCAGCACTGACAGGGCCGGCGAAAAACTGTTTTTT
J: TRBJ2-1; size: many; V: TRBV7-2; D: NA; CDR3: CASSQSYNEQFF; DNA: TGTGCCAGCAGCCAATCCTACAATGAGCAGTTCTTC
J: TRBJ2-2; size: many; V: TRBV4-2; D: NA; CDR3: CASSLVRGAGELFF; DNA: TGTGCCAGCAGCCTGGTCCGCGGTGCCGGGGAGCTGTTTTTT
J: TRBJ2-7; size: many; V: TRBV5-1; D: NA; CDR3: CASSSGTSPYEQYF; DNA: TGCGCCAGCAGCTCCGGGACATCTCCCTACGAGCAGTACTTC